One sample yielded the 2 T cell receptor beta chains listed below, sequenced in a study of blood T cell repertoires in COVID-19. Profiled with immunoSEQ multiplex PCR; TCRdb holds only in-frame clones, not every one. The data contain a few hundred thousand clones, around four fifths of them singletons. The sequenced material came from PBMCs or T cells enriched from blood (not recorded which). These receptors were obtained from a man aged 25-45 years with acute COVID-19.

This chain uses TRBV11-2 with TRBJ2-2; 11 bases are a match to TRBD2. The ends lost 4 bases at V and 2 bases at J; junction bases unmatched: 3. This CDR3 comprises 16 residues. Germline V lookup: CDR1 SGHAT, CDR2 FQNNGV. The DNA for the CDR3 is TGTGCCAGCAGCTCGGGACTAGCGGCCAACACCGGGGAGCTGTTTTTT. Amino acid sequence: CASSSGLAANTGELFF. The full variable domain, with the rest looked up from reference TRBV11-2 and TRBJ2-2, is EAGVAQSPRYKIIEKRQSVAFWCNPISGHATLYWYQQILGQGPKLLIQFQNNGVVDDSQLPKDRFSAERLKGVDSTLKIQPAKLEDSAVYLCASSSGLAANTGELFFGEGSRLTVL.

In its sample, this clone was seen a few times. The genes are TRBV6-5 and TRBJ2-1, with D tentatively TRBD1 (6 bases). This CDR3 is 15 amino acids long. Per the germline V gene, CDR1 is MNHEY and CDR2 is SVGAGI. The germline V and J ends were trimmed by 6 bases and 7 bases, with 19 bases remaining between them. CDR3 protein: CASSPGVSKHNEQFF. CDR3 nucleotide sequence: TGTGCCAGCAGCCCAGGGGTTTCTAAACATAATGAGCAGTTCTTC.